The clone carrying this TCR beta chain was counted between two and nine times. Its antigen is not identified. cDNA reverse transcribed from extracted RNA served as the sequencing template. Only in-frame clones appear in the TCRdb table, and some are missing; sequencing was by immunoSEQ multiplex PCR. Of over 200,000 clones listed, 64% are singletons. CDR3 size: 12 residues. Unmatched junction bases numbered 3, after V lost 7 bases and J lost 3 bases. Germline V gene sequence: CDR1 SQVTM, CDR2 ANQGSEA. This entry comes from a study of CD8+ T cells in alopecia areata. About the research overall: Scalp area affected, as a percentage, set the severity score of treated patients.

Treatment noted: oral pan-JAK inhibitor, 5-10 mg twice daily. Patients with alopecia areata provided lesional scalp punch biopsies as well as peripheral blood. Study conclusions and caveats: Tofacitinib did not eliminate many expanded lesional clones from scalp or blood. Among the top 100, expanded CD8+ clones were significantly decreased by tofacitinib, as was scalp clonality.

Sequences were derived from CD4+ T cells sorted from blood, sampled at week 4, from a patient treated with tofacitinib. The receptor was isolated from a human donor with alopecia areata. The chain is built from TRBV29-1 and TRBJ2-1; 7 bases map to TRBD2. The CDR3 sequence: CSGRDYYNEQFF. CDR3 nucleotide sequence: TGCAGCGGCCGGGACTACTACAATGAGCAGTTCTTC.